This TCR beta chain was recovered during a study of shared clonotypes between healthy human individuals. Study at large: Plates per donor: three CD4 naive, three CD4 memory, two CD8 naive, one CD8 memory. The study, taken as a whole, reports: In a few donors, around 5% of naive CD4 clonotypes appeared in common.

All participating donors were Caucasian adults from Nashville, Tennessee. Regarding this clone: Its cognate antigen is unknown.

Deep level was the assay's run setting. The table came from immunoSEQ multiplex PCR; TCRdb's copy has only in-frame clones and leaves some out. This sample has about 1.1 million clones; roughly 80% occur once, and the top ten carry 0.89%. Material: memory CD4+ T cells from PBMCs. Subset: CD45RA-negative fraction. The receptor's source is a man younger than 35 in good health. Some clones in this sample may be carry-over from other donors' samples.

The CDR3 nucleotides are TGTGCCAGCACCTACCTGGGAGAAGGTACCGGGGAGCTGTTTTTT. Its translation: CASTYLGEGTGELFF. The chain employs TRBV28 and TRBJ2-2, with D perhaps TRBD2 (5 bases). From germline, CDR1 is MDHEN and CDR2 SYDVKM. Trimming cost V 7 bases and J 5 bases, with 17 bases left between them. The CDR3 is 15 residues long.